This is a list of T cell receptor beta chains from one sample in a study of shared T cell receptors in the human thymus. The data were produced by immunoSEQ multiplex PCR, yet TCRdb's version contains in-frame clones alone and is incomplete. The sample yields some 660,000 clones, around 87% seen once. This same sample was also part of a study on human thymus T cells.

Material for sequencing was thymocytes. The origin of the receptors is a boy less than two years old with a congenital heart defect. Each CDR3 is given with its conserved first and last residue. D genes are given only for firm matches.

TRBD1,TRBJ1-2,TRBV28,TGTGCCAGCCATACGAAACAGGGGGATGGCTACACCTTC,CASHTKQGDGYTF
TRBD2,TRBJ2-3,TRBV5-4,TGTGCCAGCAGCTGGGACGCACTAGCGCCTAGCACAGATACGCAGTATTTT,CASSWDALAPSTDTQYF
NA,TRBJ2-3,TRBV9,TGTGCCAGCAGCTCCCACCCCGGAGATACGCAGTATTTT,CASSSHPGDTQYF
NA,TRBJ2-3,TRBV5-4,TGTGCCAGCAGCCGAAAGCGCACAGATACGCAGTATTTT,CASSRKRTDTQYF
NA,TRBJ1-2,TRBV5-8,TGTGCCAGCAGCCGCCCCGGGGGTTTACACTATGGCTACACCTTC,CASSRPGGLHYGYTF
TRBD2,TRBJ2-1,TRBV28,TGTGCCAGCAGTTCCGAAGCGGGGGGGGAGCAGTTCTTC,CASSSEAGGEQFF
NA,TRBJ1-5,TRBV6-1,TGTGCCAGCAGTGAAAGGTGGACTGCCGCGAAGCCCCAGCATTTT,CASSERWTAAKPQHF
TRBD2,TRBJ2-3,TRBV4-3,TGCGCCAGCAGCCAAGTAGCGGGGGGTTCCACAGATACGCAGTATTTT,CASSQVAGGSTDTQYF
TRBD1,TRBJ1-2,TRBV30,TGTGCCTGGAGTCCAGGGACAGGAAACTATGGCTACACCTTC,CAWSPGTGNYGYTF
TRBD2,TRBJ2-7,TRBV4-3,TGCGCCAGCAGCGTTTCTAGCGGCTACGAGCAGTACTTC,CASSVSSGYEQYF
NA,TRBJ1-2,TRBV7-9,TGTGCCAGCAGCTACCCCCTGGGGGCGCACGGTGGCTACACCTTC,CASSYPLGAHGGYTF
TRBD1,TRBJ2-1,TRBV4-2,TGTGCCAGCAGCCAAGTGGACAGGGGTTGCAATGAGCAGTTCTTC,CASSQVDRGCNEQFF
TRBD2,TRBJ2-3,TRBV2,TGTGCCAGCAGGGCCCGGGTGGCGGGGGGGACTTCAGATACGCAGTATTTT,CASRARVAGGTSDTQYF